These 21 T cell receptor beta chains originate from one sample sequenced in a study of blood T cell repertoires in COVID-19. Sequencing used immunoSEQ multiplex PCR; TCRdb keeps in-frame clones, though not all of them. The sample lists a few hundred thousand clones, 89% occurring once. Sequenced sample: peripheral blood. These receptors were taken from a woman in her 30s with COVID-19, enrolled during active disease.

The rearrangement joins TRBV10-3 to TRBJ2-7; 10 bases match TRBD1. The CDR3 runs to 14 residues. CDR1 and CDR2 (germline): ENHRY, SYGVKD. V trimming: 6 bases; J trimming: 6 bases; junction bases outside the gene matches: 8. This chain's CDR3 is CAIREGQGPFEQYF. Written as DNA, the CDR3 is TGTGCCATCAGGGAGGGACAGGGGCCCTTCGAGCAGTACTTC.

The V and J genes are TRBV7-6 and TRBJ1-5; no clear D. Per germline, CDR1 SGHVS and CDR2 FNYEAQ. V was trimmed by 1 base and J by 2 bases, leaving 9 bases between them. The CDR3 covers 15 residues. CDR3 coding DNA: TGTGCCAGCAGCTTAGATCGGCAGGGCAATCAGCCCCAGCATTTT. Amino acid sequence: CASSLDRQGNQPQHF. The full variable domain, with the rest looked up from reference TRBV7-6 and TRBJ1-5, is GAGVSQSPRYKVTKRGQDVALRCDPISGHVSLYWYRQALGQGPEFLTYFNYEAQQDKSGLPNDRFSAERPEGSISTLTIQRTEQRDSAMYRCASSLDRQGNQPQHFGDGTRLSIL.

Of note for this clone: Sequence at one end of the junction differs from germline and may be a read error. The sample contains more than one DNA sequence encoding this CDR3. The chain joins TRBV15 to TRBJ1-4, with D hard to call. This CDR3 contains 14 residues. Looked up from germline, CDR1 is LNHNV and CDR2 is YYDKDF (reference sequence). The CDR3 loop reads CATSRDRVAEKLFF. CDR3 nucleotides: TGTGCCACCAGCAGAGATCGGGTGGCTGAAAAGCTGTTTTTT.

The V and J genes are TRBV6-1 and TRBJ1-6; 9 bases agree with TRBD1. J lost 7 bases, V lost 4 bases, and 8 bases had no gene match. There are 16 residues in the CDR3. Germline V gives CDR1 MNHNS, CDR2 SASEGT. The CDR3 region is CASSASPGQGNSPLHF. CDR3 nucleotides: TGTGCCAGCAGTGCCTCGCCGGGACAGGGCAATTCACCCCTCCACTTT.

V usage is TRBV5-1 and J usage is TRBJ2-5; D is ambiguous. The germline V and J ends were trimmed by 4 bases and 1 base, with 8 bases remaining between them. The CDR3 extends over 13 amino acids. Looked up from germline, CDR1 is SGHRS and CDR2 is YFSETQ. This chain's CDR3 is CASSQTFQETQYF. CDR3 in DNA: TGCGCCAGCAGCCAGACTTTCCAAGAGACCCAGTACTTC.

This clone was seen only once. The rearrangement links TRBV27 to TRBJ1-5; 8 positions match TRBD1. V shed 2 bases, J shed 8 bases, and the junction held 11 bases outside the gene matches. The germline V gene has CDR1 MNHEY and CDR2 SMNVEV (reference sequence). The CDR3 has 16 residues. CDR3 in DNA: TGTGCCAGCAGTTTAAGGGACCCAGGGGGCGAGGAGCCCCAGCATTTT. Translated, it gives CASSLRDPGGEEPQHF.

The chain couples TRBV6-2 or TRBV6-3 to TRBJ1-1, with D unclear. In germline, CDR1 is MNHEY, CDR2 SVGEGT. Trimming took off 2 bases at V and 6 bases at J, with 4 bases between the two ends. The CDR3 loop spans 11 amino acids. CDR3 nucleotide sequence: TGTGCCAGCAGTTACCGGGCTGAAGCTTTCTTT. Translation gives CASSYRAEAFF.

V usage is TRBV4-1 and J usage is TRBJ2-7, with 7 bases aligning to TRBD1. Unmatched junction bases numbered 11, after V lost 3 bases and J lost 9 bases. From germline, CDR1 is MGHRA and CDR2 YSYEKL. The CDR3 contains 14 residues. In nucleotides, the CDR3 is TGCGCCAGCAGCCATCCGACAGGGACCTCCTGGCAGTACTTC. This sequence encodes CASSHPTGTSWQYF.

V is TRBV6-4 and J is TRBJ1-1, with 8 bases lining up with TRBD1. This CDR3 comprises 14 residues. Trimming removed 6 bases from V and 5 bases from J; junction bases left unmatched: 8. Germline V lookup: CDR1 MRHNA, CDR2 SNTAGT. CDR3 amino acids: CASRADRGGTEAFF. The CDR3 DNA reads TGTGCCAGCAGGGCAGACAGGGGTGGGACTGAAGCTTTCTTT.

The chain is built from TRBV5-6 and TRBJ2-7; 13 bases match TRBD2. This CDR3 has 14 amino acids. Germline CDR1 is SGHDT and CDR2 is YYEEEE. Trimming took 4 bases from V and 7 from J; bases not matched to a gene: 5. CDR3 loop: CASSRTSGGLEQYF. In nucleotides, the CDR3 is TGTGCCAGCAGCCGGACTAGCGGGGGATTAGAGCAGTACTTC. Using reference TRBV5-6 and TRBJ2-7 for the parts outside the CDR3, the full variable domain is DAGVTQSPTHLIKTRGQQVTLRCSPKSGHDTVSWYQQALGQGPQFIFQYYEEEERQRGNFPDRFSGHQFPNYSSELNVNALLLGDSALYLCASSRTSGGLEQYFGPGTRLTVT.

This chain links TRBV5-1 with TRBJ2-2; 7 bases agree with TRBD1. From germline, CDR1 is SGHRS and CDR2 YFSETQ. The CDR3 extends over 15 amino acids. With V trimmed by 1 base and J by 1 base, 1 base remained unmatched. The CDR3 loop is CASSLRQGNTGELFF. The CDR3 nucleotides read TGCGCCAGCAGCTTGAGACAGGGGAACACCGGGGAGCTGTTTTTT.

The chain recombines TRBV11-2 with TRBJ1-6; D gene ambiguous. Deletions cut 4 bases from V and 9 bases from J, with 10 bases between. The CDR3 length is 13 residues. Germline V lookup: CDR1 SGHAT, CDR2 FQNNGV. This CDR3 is CASSSSGVSPLHF. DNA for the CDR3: TGTGCCAGCAGCTCTAGCGGGGTTTCACCCCTCCACTTT.

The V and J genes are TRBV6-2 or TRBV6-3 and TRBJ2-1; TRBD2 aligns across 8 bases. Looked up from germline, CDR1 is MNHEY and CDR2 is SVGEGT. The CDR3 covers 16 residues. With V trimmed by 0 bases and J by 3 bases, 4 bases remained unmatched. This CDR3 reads CASSYSMRGVYNEQFF. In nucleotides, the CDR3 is TGTGCCAGCAGTTACTCGATGCGGGGGGTCTACAATGAGCAGTTCTTC.

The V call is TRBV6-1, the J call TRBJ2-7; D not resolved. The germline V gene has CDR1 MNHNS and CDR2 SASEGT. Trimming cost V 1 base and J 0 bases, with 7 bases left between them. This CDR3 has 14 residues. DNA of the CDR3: TGTGCCAGCAGTGAAGTCTGGGCCTCCTACGAGCAGTACGTC. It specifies CASSEVWASYEQYV.

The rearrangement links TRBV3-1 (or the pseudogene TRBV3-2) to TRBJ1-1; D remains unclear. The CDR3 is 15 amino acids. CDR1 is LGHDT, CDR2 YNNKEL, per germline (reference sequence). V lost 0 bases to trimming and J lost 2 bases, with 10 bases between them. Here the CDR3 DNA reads TGTGCCAGCAGCCAAGATCTGAGAGGAAACACTGAAGCTTTCTTT. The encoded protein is CASSQDLRGNTEAFF.

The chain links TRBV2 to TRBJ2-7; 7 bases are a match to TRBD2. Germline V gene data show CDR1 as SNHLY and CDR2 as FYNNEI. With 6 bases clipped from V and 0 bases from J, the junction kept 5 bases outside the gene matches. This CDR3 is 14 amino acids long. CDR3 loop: CASRMRGTSYEQYF. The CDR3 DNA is TGTGCCAGCAGGATGCGGGGGACCTCCTACGAGCAGTACTTC.

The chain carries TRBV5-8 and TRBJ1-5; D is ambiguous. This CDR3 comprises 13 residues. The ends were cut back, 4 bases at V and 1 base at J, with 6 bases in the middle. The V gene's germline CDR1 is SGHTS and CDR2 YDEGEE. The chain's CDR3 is CASSRESNQPQHF. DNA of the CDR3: TGTGCCAGCAGCAGGGAGAGCAATCAGCCCCAGCATTTT.

The CDR3 nucleotides are TGTGCCAGCAGTTCTAGCAATTACGAGCAGTACGTC. It specifies CASSSSNYEQYV. The chain has TRBV6-2 or TRBV6-3 and TRBJ2-7; TRBD2 might be the D (5 bases). Trimming left V 4 bases short and J 4 bases short, with 8 bases between. The germline V gene encodes CDR1 MNHEY and CDR2 SVGEGT. The CDR3 extends over 12 amino acids.

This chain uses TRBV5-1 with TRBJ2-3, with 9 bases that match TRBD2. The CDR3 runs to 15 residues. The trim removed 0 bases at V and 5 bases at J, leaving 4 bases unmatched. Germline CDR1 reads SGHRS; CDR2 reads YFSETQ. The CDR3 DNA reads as TGCGCCAGCAGCTTGGGCGGGGGGGCCATAGATACGCAGTATTTT. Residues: CASSLGGGAIDTQYF.

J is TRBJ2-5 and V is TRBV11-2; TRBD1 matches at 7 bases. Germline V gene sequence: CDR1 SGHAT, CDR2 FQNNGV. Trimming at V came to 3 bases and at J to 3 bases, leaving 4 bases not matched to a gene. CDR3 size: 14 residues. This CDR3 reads CASSFGDREETQYF. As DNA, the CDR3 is TGTGCCAGCAGCTTCGGAGACAGGGAAGAGACCCAGTACTTC.

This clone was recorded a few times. The CDR3 DNA is TGTGCCAGCAGTGGAGTGGGCTACACCTTC. Translating it yields CASSGVGYTF. This chain joins TRBV6-2 or TRBV6-3 and TRBJ1-2; D unresolved. CDR1 and CDR2 (germline): MNHEY, SVGEGT. The V end was cut by 5 bases, the J end by 8 bases, with 6 bases between. This CDR3 is 10 amino acids long.